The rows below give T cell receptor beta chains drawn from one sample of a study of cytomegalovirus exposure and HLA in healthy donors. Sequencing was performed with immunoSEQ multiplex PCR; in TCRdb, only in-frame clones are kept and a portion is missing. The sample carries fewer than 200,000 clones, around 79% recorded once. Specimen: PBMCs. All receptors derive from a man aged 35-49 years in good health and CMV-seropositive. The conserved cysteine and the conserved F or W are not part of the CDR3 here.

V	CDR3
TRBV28	ASSEDRNYGYT
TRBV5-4	ASSLGTYGGYEQY
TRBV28	AGRGLAGGPNTGELF
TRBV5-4	ASSFRAYRGAGELF
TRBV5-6	ASSPERTSGSRTYEQY
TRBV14	ASSQEGGSNTGELF
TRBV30	AWSDRGLAAF
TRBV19	ASSPTRTSGRSGEQY
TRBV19	ASSQAGAGGGSSYNEQF
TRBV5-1	ASSLISGGIQETQY
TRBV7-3	ASSLIQGDGYT
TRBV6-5	ASSYFSTGRNTEAF
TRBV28	ASSPERYGYT
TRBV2	ASSEDRAGNNEQF
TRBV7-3	ASSPGRGRRETQY
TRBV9	ASSPSPLGRDYGYT
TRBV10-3	AISDSGQGNYGYT
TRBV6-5	ASSYQGAGTEAF
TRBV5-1	ASSLVSGTKSYEQY
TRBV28	ASRRTGTGIYEQY
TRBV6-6	ASSFRPQGANEKLF
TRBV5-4	ASSTGPGTGENQPQH
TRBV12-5	ASGPGLLLPGNTIY
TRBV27	ASSRGPVETQY
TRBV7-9	ASSGRLAGFNEQY
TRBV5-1	ASSDDRVNEQF
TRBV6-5	ASSSRDRLLGYT
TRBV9	ASSDRGTGNTIY
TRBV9	ASSEQGATNTGELF
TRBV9	ASSTTGTGGKYEQF
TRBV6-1	ASSEIGDSSYEQY
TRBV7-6	ASSPGQGSLGTDTQY
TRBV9	ASSVEASGNTIY
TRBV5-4	ASSLTGESYNEQF
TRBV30	ASKRANEKLF
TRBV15	ATSRDRGGIETQY
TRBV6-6	ASSYKGAAGNTIY
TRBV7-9	ASSAGTGANEQF
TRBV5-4	ASSLAGTDTQY
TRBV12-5	ASGRLVPNEQF
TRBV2	ACRVGTGDDQPQH
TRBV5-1	ASRVSRVMNTEAF
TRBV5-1	ASSFGTGEETQY
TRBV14	ASSHGSYEQY
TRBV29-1	SVLRTGANTEAF
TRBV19	ASSILGNTGELF
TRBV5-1	ASTLLGGMRETQY
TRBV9	ASSGPGQGGDEQF
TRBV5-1	ASSLGSGNAF
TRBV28	ASSTDRTGSSTDTQY
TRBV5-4	ARDRGRYQPQH
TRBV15	ATSRDRGSGSLYEQY
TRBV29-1	SVSGQGGYGYT
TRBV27	ASSSGQNYGYT
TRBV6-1	ASSDGVGYT
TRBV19	ASSPTPRTVSYGYT
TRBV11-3	ASSFRTSGSSTDTQY
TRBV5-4	ASSLPRDEKLF
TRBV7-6	ASSLETSGPYNEQF